This is a list of T cell receptor beta chains from one sample in a study of cytotoxic CD8 clonotypes in ibrutinib-treated CLL. Profiled with immunoSEQ multiplex PCR; TCRdb holds only in-frame clones, not every one. The repertoire holds roughly 160,000 clones, with about 80% as singletons. The sample consisted of PBMCs, taken after 24 months of ibrutinib treatment. The receptors here all came from a human donor with chronic lymphocytic leukemia. Each CDR3 is given with its conserved first and last residue. The order of the fields is J gene, V gene, D gene, clone size, CDR3 protein, CDR3 DNA. The D gene is left open where the match is weak. Clone size is given for some rows only: seen once, a few or many times, or a class if the clone is expanded.

J: TRBJ1-1
V: TRBV5-6
D: .
size: .
CDR3: CASSLGGNTEAFF
DNA: TGTGCCAGCAGCTTGGGGGGGAACACTGAAGCTTTCTTT

J: TRBJ2-5
V: TRBV6-4
D: TRBD1
size: .
CDR3: CASSDRDRGKETQYF
DNA: TGTGCCAGCAGTGACAGGGACAGGGGGAAGGAGACCCAGTACTTC

J: TRBJ2-5
V: TRBV19
D: .
size: .
CDR3: CASSISWISGVGGETQYF
DNA: TGTGCCAGTAGTATTTCTTGGATCTCGGGAGTGGGCGGGGAGACCCAGTACTTC

J: TRBJ2-5
V: TRBV6-5
D: TRBD2
size: .
CDR3: CASSPVGRFQETQYF
DNA: TGTGCCAGCAGCCCCGTCGGGAGGTTCCAAGAGACCCAGTACTTC

J: TRBJ2-7
V: TRBV5-5
D: TRBD1
size: .
CDR3: CASSPDRGYEQYF
DNA: TGTGCCAGCAGCCCCGACAGGGGATACGAGCAGTACTTC

J: TRBJ1-2
V: TRBV5-1
D: .
size: .
CDR3: CASSLATNYGYTF
DNA: TGCGCCAGCAGCTTGGCCACTAACTATGGCTACACCTTC

J: TRBJ1-1
V: TRBV20-1
D: .
size: .
CDR3: CSAVTNTEAFF
DNA: TGCAGTGCTGTTACGAACACTGAAGCTTTCTTT

J: TRBJ2-3
V: TRBV12-2
D: .
size: .
CDR3: CASRFLEWASGISRDTQYF
DNA: .

J: TRBJ2-3
V: TRBV27
D: .
size: .
CDR3: CASSGGGRRTDTQYF
DNA: TGTGCCAGCAGTGGGGGAGGTAGGAGAACAGATACGCAGTATTTT

J: TRBJ1-2
V: TRBV7-2
D: .
size: .
CDR3: CASRRGWGYGYTF
DNA: TGTGCCAGCAGGAGGGGATGGGGATATGGCTACACCTTC

J: TRBJ1-1
V: TRBV5-1
D: .
size: .
CDR3: CASSSIGQMNTEAFF
DNA: TGCGCCAGCAGCTCGATAGGACAGATGAACACTGAAGCTTTCTTT

J: TRBJ1-1
V: TRBV12-5
D: TRBD1
size: .
CDR3: CASGPGLGDRRGGTEAFF
DNA: TGTGCTAGTGGTCCTGGTTTAGGGGACAGAAGGGGAGGCACTGAAGCTTTCTTT

J: TRBJ1-4
V: TRBV29-1
D: .
size: .
CDR3: CSVVQPPLNEKLFF
DNA: TGCAGCGTGGTGCAGCCCCCCCTTAATGAAAAACTGTTTTTT

J: TRBJ2-7
V: TRBV10-3
D: TRBD1
size: once
CDR3: CAIRGGTGSYEQYF
DNA: TGTGCCATCAGAGGCGGGACAGGGTCCTACGAGCAGTACTTC

J: TRBJ2-3
V: TRBV5-4
D: TRBD2
size: .
CDR3: CASSTSGVTDTQYF
DNA: TGTGCCAGCAGTACTAGCGGGGTCACAGATACGCAGTATTTT

J: TRBJ2-7
V: TRBV13
D: TRBD2
size: .
CDR3: CASSYNLAGREEQYF
DNA: TGTGCCAGCAGCTACAATCTAGCGGGAAGGGAGGAGCAGTACTTC

J: TRBJ2-3
V: TRBV4-2
D: TRBD2
size: .
CDR3: CASSQKLAGTQYF
DNA: TGTGCCAGCAGCCAAAAGCTAGCGGGAACGCAGTATTTT

J: TRBJ2-7
V: TRBV7-9
D: .
size: .
CDR3: CASSLGDAEQYF
DNA: TGTGCCAGCAGCTTAGGGGACGCAGAGCAGTACTTC

J: TRBJ2-3
V: TRBV28
D: TRBD1
size: once
CDR3: CASSAGGLRDTQYF
DNA: TGTGCCAGCAGCGCAGGGGGCCTAAGAGATACGCAGTATTTT

J: TRBJ2-1
V: TRBV6-1
D: .
size: few
CDR3: CASSEMHYNEQFF
DNA: TGTGCCAGCAGTGAAATGCATTACAATGAGCAGTTCTTC

J: TRBJ2-1
V: TRBV7-2
D: TRBD2
size: .
CDR3: CASSFRREKVYNEQFF
DNA: TGTGCCAGCAGCTTTAGGCGGGAGAAGGTCTACAATGAGCAGTTCTTC

J: TRBJ2-1
V: TRBV18
D: .
size: .
CDR3: CASSPLDSHNEQFF
DNA: TGTGCCAGCTCACCACTAGACAGCCACAATGAGCAGTTCTTC

J: TRBJ2-7
V: TRBV28
D: TRBD2
size: .
CDR3: CASSLAGAHEQYF
DNA: TGTGCCAGCAGTTTAGCGGGAGCTCACGAGCAGTACTTC

J: TRBJ2-5
V: TRBV5-1
D: TRBD1
size: .
CDR3: CASSLGQGAISETQYF
DNA: TGCGCCAGCAGTCTTGGCCAGGGGGCGATCAGTGAGACCCAGTACTTC

J: TRBJ2-7
V: TRBV5-4
D: .
size: .
CDR3: CASSQPGDSLEQYF
DNA: TGTGCCAGCAGCCAGCCTGGGGATTCGCTCGAGCAGTACTTC

J: TRBJ2-1
V: TRBV7-3
D: TRBD2
size: .
CDR3: CASSRLAGPMHEQFF
DNA: TGTGCCAGCAGTCGACTAGCGGGCCCCATGCATGAGCAGTTCTTC

J: TRBJ1-2
V: TRBV7-2
D: TRBD1
size: .
CDR3: CASSSEPGTGYGYTF
DNA: TGTGCCAGCAGCTCTGAACCCGGGACAGGCTATGGCTACACCTTC

J: TRBJ1-3
V: TRBV5-1
D: .
size: .
CDR3: CASRGRLGNTIYF
DNA: TGCGCCAGCCGGGGCAGACTTGGAAACACCATATATTTT

J: TRBJ2-2
V: TRBV7-9
D: TRBD1
size: .
CDR3: CASSLVTGSAGELFF
DNA: TGTGCCAGCAGCTTAGTGACAGGGTCTGCCGGGGAGCTGTTTTTT

J: TRBJ2-7
V: TRBV15
D: .
size: few
CDR3: CATSRDAVQSEQYF
DNA: TGTGCCACCAGCAGAGACGCCGTTCAGTCCGAGCAGTACTTC

J: TRBJ2-7
V: TRBV7-3
D: .
size: .
CDR3: CASSSTPLGAQYF
DNA: TGTGCCAGCAGCTCTACGCCGTTGGGGGCGCAGTACTTC

J: TRBJ1-4
V: TRBV4-3
D: TRBD1
size: .
CDR3: CASSQGQGPTNEKLFF
DNA: TGCGCCAGCAGCCAAGGACAGGGACCAACTAATGAAAAACTGTTTTTT

J: TRBJ2-2
V: TRBV4-3
D: .
size: .
CDR3: CASSQGQTANTGELFF
DNA: TGCGCCAGCAGCCAAGGGCAGACTGCGAACACCGGGGAGCTGTTTTTT

J: TRBJ2-7
V: TRBV7-6
D: .
size: .
CDR3: CASSLGSVPAYEQYF
DNA: TGTGCCAGCAGCTTAGGGTCTGTCCCAGCCTACGAGCAGTACTTC

J: TRBJ2-3
V: TRBV7-9
D: .
size: .
CDR3: CASSPEGKRGLTDTQYF
DNA: TGTGCCAGCAGCCCCGAGGGGAAACGGGGACTCACAGATACGCAGTATTTT

J: TRBJ2-1
V: TRBV2
D: .
size: .
CDR3: CASSESSLPLVEQFF
DNA: TGTGCCAGCAGTGAATCCTCCCTTCCCCTCGTTGAGCAGTTCTTC

J: TRBJ1-1
V: TRBV6-1
D: .
size: few
CDR3: CASSEYQFSGAEAFF
DNA: TGTGCCAGCAGTGAATATCAATTTTCGGGGGCTGAAGCTTTCTTT

J: TRBJ2-1
V: TRBV5-1
D: TRBD2
size: .
CDR3: CASSLAPAGGPDEQFF
DNA: TGCGCCAGCAGCTTGGCCCCCGCGGGGGGCCCAGATGAGCAGTTCTTC

J: TRBJ2-3
V: TRBV30
D: .
size: .
CDR3: CAWSRGTSTDTQYF
DNA: TGTGCCTGGAGTCGGGGGACTAGCACAGATACGCAGTATTTT

J: TRBJ1-1
V: TRBV30
D: .
size: .
CDR3: CAWSYTYGEVNTEAFF
DNA: TGTGCCTGGAGTTATACATATGGGGAAGTGAACACTGAAGCTTTCTTT

J: TRBJ1-6
V: TRBV7-2
D: TRBD1
size: .
CDR3: CASSDRDRGSPGLHF
DNA: TGTGCCAGCAGCGACCGGGACAGGGGCTCCCCTGGTCTCCACTTT

J: TRBJ1-2
V: TRBV7-3
D: .
size: .
CDR3: CASSFSGARGYTF
DNA: TGTGCCAGCAGCTTTTCGGGGGCTAGAGGCTACACCTTC

J: TRBJ1-2
V: TRBV19
D: TRBD1
size: few
CDR3: CASSTSGGVTNYGYTF
DNA: TGTGCCAGTAGTACATCAGGGGGCGTCACTAACTATGGCTACACCTTC

J: TRBJ2-5
V: TRBV5-6
D: TRBD1
size: .
CDR3: CASSIQGVQETQYF
DNA: TGTGCCAGCAGCATACAGGGGGTCCAAGAGACCCAGTACTTC

J: TRBJ2-3
V: TRBV27
D: .
size: .
CDR3: CASRRGTTDTQYF
DNA: TGTGCCAGCAGAAGGGGGACCACAGATACGCAGTATTTT

J: TRBJ1-1
V: TRBV2
D: .
size: .
CDR3: CASSEESKGFSSTEAFF
DNA: TGTGCCAGCAGTGAAGAGAGTAAAGGGTTCTCCAGCACTGAAGCTTTCTTT

J: TRBJ2-7
V: TRBV5-6
D: .
size: .
CDR3: CASSSRRNRDSEQYF
DNA: TGTGCCAGCAGCTCGCGTAGGAACAGGGATAGCGAGCAGTACTTC

J: TRBJ1-1
V: TRBV5-1
D: TRBD1
size: .
CDR3: CASRRTGGENTEAFF
DNA: TGCGCCAGCAGGCGAACAGGGGGCGAGAACACTGAAGCTTTCTTT

J: TRBJ2-5
V: TRBV18
D: .
size: .
CDR3: CASSPGGSRLAQYF
DNA: TGTGCCAGCTCACCAGGGGGCTCCCGTTTGGCTCAGTACTTC

J: TRBJ1-2
V: TRBV11-2
D: TRBD1
size: .
CDR3: CASSFRDRGGYGYTF
DNA: TGTGCCAGCAGCTTCCGGGACAGGGGAGGCTATGGCTACACCTTC

J: TRBJ2-3
V: TRBV5-1
D: .
size: .
CDR3: CASSLGPGPDTQYF
DNA: TGCGCCAGCAGCTTGGGTCCAGGGCCAGATACGCAGTATTTT

J: TRBJ2-7
V: TRBV14
D: .
size: .
CDR3: CASSQGALVGQYF
DNA: TGTGCCAGCAGCCAAGGGGCCTTGGTGGGGCAGTACTTC

J: TRBJ1-6
V: TRBV6-1
D: TRBD1
size: .
CDR3: CASSEVSGWTGTSPLHF
DNA: TGTGCCAGCAGTGAAGTTAGTGGGTGGACAGGGACTTCACCCCTCCACTTT

J: TRBJ2-3
V: TRBV4-3
D: TRBD2
size: .
CDR3: CASSQARGLAGGPWTDTQYF
DNA: TGCGCCAGCAGCCAGGCCCGGGGACTAGCGGGAGGGCCTTGGACAGATACGCAGTATTTT